These 19 T cell receptor beta chains were sequenced from one sample in a study of T cells in Graves' hyperthyroidism and ophthalmopathy. Researchers amplified the TCR beta CDR3 regions from RNA transcripts. Primed by the HTBI set, a first-round RT-PCR was run on the TCR CDR3. TCRdb redid the calling of the multiplex PCR reads with MiXCR, one entry per CDR3 protein. The table includes fewer than 350,000 distinct CDR3 sequences, around 19% detected once. Sequencing used blood. The receptor source for this set is a man aged 50 or older with Graves' ophthalmopathy.

The chain couples TRBV19 to TRBJ2-3, with D maybe TRBD1 (5 bases). Trimming cost V 4 bases and J 3 bases, with 14 bases left between them. Per germline, CDR1 LNHDA and CDR2 SQIVND (reference sequence). CDR3 length: 15 residues. CDR3: CASSRQFSVTDTQYF. The CDR3 coding sequence is TGTGCCAGTAGTAGACAGTTCTCCGTGACAGATACGCAGTATTTT.

This clonotype was seen a few times. The chain carries TRBV29-1 and TRBJ1-2; D might be TRBD1 (6 bases). The V gene's germline CDR1 is SQVTM and CDR2 ANQGSEA. CDR3 length equals 14 residues. The ends were cut back, 5 bases at V and 7 bases at J, with 20 bases in the middle. The CDR3 sequence: CSVLAPLQGGGYTF. Here the CDR3 DNA reads TGCAGCGTTTTGGCCCCCTTACAGGGAGGTGGCTACACCTTC.

This clonotype was seen many times. CDR3 residues: CASSSYGRRQGADTEAFF. The CDR3 nucleotides read TGTGCCAGCAGCTCTTATGGGCGGAGACAGGGGGCTGATACTGAAGCTTTCTTT. This chain links TRBV11-2 with TRBJ1-1; 10 bases align to TRBD1. Germline V gives CDR1 SGHAT, CDR2 FQNNGV. There are 18 residues in the CDR3. Trimming cost V 4 bases and J 5 bases; bases outside gene matches: 16.

This clonotype occurred a few times. V usage is TRBV6-1 and J usage is TRBJ1-2; TRBD1 matches 10 bases. With V trimmed by 5 bases and J by 5 bases, 8 bases remained unmatched. Germline V lookup: CDR1 MNHNS, CDR2 SASEGT. This CDR3 is built from 15 residues. The CDR3 region has the DNA TGTGCCAGCAGTTTCCGGGACAGGGGAAAGTATGGCTACACCTTC. Protein product: CASSFRDRGKYGYTF.

As concerns this clonotype: One end of the junction does not line up with germline, which may come from a read error. The genes are TRBV5-1 and TRBJ1-4; 8 nucleotides align to TRBD1. CDR1 and CDR2 (germline): SGHRS, YFSETQ. CDR3 length: 16 residues. The CDR3 protein is CAGSWSGQGTNEKLFF. CDR3 DNA: TGCGCCGGCAGCTGGTCCGGACAGGGAACTAATGAAAAACTGTTTTTT.

This clonotype was seen at least ten times. V is TRBV5-1 and J is TRBJ2-3; 8 bases fit TRBD2. The CDR3 has 14 amino acids. Unmatched junction bases numbered 7, after V lost 4 bases and J lost 6 bases. Germline CDR1 SGHRS, CDR2 YFSETQ. CDR3 residues: CASSPGTRLDTQYF. DNA of the CDR3: TGCGCCAGCAGCCCCGGGACTAGGCTCGATACGCAGTATTTT.

This clonotype has ten or more counts. This chain links TRBV2 with TRBJ2-1, with TRBD2 identical over 14 bases. J was trimmed by 0 bases and V by 5 bases; bases with no gene match: 3. The CDR3 extends over 17 amino acids. From germline, CDR1 is SNHLY and CDR2 FYNNEI. The CDR3 bases are TGTGCCAGCAGTCCCGGACTAGCGGGAGGCTCCTACAATGAGCAGTTCTTC. As protein: CASSPGLAGGSYNEQFF.

This clonotype was observed many times. The V gene is TRBV28, the J gene TRBJ2-1; the match to TRBD1 covers 7 bases. CDR1 is MDHEN and CDR2 is SYDVKM in the germline V gene. This CDR3 spans 13 amino acids. V lost 7 bases and J lost 7; bases outside the gene matches: 7. CDR3: CASTLQGWNEQFF. The CDR3 DNA sequence: TGTGCCAGCACCCTACAGGGGTGGAATGAGCAGTTCTTC. The variable domain in full, completed from reference TRBV28 and TRBJ2-1, reads DVKVTQSSRYLVKRTGEKVFLECVQDMDHENMFWYRQDPGLGLRLIYFSYDVKMKEKGDIPEGYSVSREKKERFSLILESASTNQTSMYLCASTLQGWNEQFFGPGTRLTVL.

The gene calls are TRBV6-1 and TRBJ1-6, with D hard to call. The germline V and J ends were trimmed by 5 bases and 6 bases, with 11 bases remaining between them. CDR1 is MNHNS and CDR2 is SASEGT in the germline V gene. This CDR3 has 14 residues. CDR3 residues: CASSYEGSNSPLHF. CDR3 sequence (DNA): TGTGCCAGCAGTTATGAAGGGAGTAATTCACCCCTCCACTTT.

A note on this clonotype: A much larger clone is a single base away; this may be a read error. V and J are TRBV5-6 and TRBJ2-3; 7 bases fit TRBD2. Germline V gene sequence: CDR1 SGHDT, CDR2 YYEEEE. The CDR3 length is 15 residues. Trimming removed 6 bases from V and 6 bases from J; junction bases left unmatched: 13. The CDR3 loop reads CASTPGTGGKDTQYF. The CDR3 DNA is TGTGCCAGCACCCCCGGCACGGGAGGTAAGGATACGCAGTATTTT.

This clonotype was counted between two and nine times. This rearrangement joins TRBV29-1 to TRBJ2-1; TRBD2 matches 10 bases. CDR1 SQVTM and CDR2 ANQGSEA come from the germline V gene. This CDR3 has 13 amino acids. V lost 6 bases to trimming and J lost 9 bases; unmatched junction nucleotides: 8. This chain's CDR3 is CSVHLAGAGEQFF. In DNA, the CDR3 is TGCAGCGTCCACCTAGCGGGGGCCGGTGAGCAGTTCTTC.

The rearrangement joins TRBV10-2 to TRBJ1-5; no reliable D call. The V gene's germline CDR1 is WSHSY and CDR2 SAAADI. Trimming removed 8 bases from V and 2 bases from J, with 10 bases in between. The CDR3 is 13 amino acids. The CDR3 nucleotides are TGCGCCAGCCCTCCACGCGGCAATCAGCCCCAGCATTTT. It codes for CASPPRGNQPQHF.

This clonotype has a count of ten or more. This chain uses TRBV20-1 with TRBJ1-1; D gene unclear. Germline loops: CDR1 DFQATT, CDR2 SNEGSKA (reference sequence). The CDR3 runs to 12 residues. The germline V and J ends were trimmed by 4 bases and 5 bases, with 11 bases remaining between them. The CDR3 is CSAKNSVTEAFF. DNA of the CDR3: TGCAGTGCTAAGAATTCCGTGACTGAAGCTTTCTTT.

V and J are TRBV5-1 and TRBJ2-2; 13 bases fit TRBD2. Germline values: CDR1 SGHRS, CDR2 YFSETQ. V gave up 3 bases and J gave up 4 bases; unmatched junction bases: 3. The length of the CDR3 is 16 residues. The CDR3 bases are TGCGCCAGCAGCTGGACTAGCGGGAGCGTCACCGGGGAGCTGTTTTTT. Amino acid sequence: CASSWTSGSVTGELFF.

The V gene is TRBV12-3 or TRBV12-4, the J gene TRBJ2-7; D is uncertain. The J call is in doubt because the DNA end fits TRBJ2-1 better. The CDR3 length is 13 residues. The CDR3 spells CASSLGGSYEQFF. The DNA for the CDR3 is TGTGCCAGCAGTTTAGGAGGATCCTACGAGCAGTTCTTC.

This clonotype was detected a few times. The genes are TRBV3-1 and TRBJ1-2; no reliable D call. Per germline, CDR1 LGHDT and CDR2 YNNKEL (reference sequence). The CDR3 has 15 residues. V was cut by 0 bases and J by 8 bases, with 16 bases left in between. The CDR3 protein is CASSQDLGQLGGYTF. The DNA for the CDR3 is TGTGCCAGCAGCCAAGATTTAGGGCAGCTGGGAGGCTACACCTTC. Full variable domain (rest looked up from reference TRBV3-1 and TRBJ1-2): DTAVSQTPKYLVTQMGNDKSIKCEQNLGHDTMYWYKQDSKKFLKIMFSYNNKELIINETVPNRFSPKSPDKAHLNLHINSLELGDSAVYFCASSQDLGQLGGYTFGSGTRLTVV.

This sequence joins TRBV6-1 and TRBJ2-1, with D tentatively TRBD1 (6 bases). With 5 bases removed from V and 10 bases from J, the gap between germline ends came to 9 bases. The CDR3 spans 11 residues. Looked up from germline, CDR1 is MNHNS and CDR2 is SASEGT. CDR3 amino acids: CASSQRGEQFF. The DNA for the CDR3 is TGTGCCAGCAGTCAAAGGGGGGAGCAGTTCTTC.

At least ten counts were recorded for this clonotype. CDR3 sequence: CASSPTSGRREQYF. Here the CDR3 DNA reads TGTGCCAGCAGCCCCACTAGCGGCCGCCGCGAGCAGTACTTC. This rearrangement joins TRBV28 to TRBJ2-7; 8 nucleotides agree with TRBD2. CDR1 MDHEN and CDR2 SYDVKM come from the germline V gene. The trim removed 6 bases at V and 6 bases at J, leaving 10 bases unmatched. This CDR3 spans 14 amino acids. Variable domain in full (rest from reference TRBV28 and TRBJ2-7): DVKVTQSSRYLVKRTGEKVFLECVQDMDHENMFWYRQDPGLGLRLIYFSYDVKMKEKGDIPEGYSVSREKKERFSLILESASTNQTSMYLCASSPTSGRREQYFGPGTRLTVT.

This clonotype was observed many times. This sequence joins TRBV5-1 and TRBJ2-3; 9 nucleotides line up with TRBD1. With V trimmed by 5 bases and J by 2 bases, 6 bases remained unmatched. CDR3 size: 15 residues. Per germline, CDR1 SGHRS and CDR2 YFSETQ. CDR3 nucleotides: TGCGCCAGCAGGGCTGACAGGGGGAACACAGATACGCAGTATTTT. It translates to CASRADRGNTDTQYF.